The entry below describes one T cell receptor beta chain. The antigen is not known. These data come from a study of OX40 agonist ivuxolimab in advanced cancers. Study background: Recorded diagnoses for dose-escalation patients were hepatocellular carcinoma, melanoma, renal cell or head and neck cancer. Enrollees could have had prior anti-PD-1, anti-PD-L1 or anti-CTLA-4 therapy, which approximately 38% had received. Those enrolled were approximately 87% male, with a mean age of approximately 60 years and ages from about 20 to 90. Study-wide points: Clonal expansion by week 6 occurred in CD4+ and CD8+ blood T cells (at 0.1 to 3.0 mg/kg).

Produced via immunoSEQ multiplex PCR; TCRdb's table is partial and in-frame only. The sample shows over 70,000 clones, roughly 91% of them seen only once. This CDR3 has 14 amino acids. From germline, CDR1 is LNHDA and CDR2 SQIVND (reference sequence). The genes are TRBV19 and TRBJ2-5, with 9 bases that match TRBD1. The DNA end is more similar to TRBJ2-7, so the J call may be wrong. The starting material was CD4+ or CD8+ T cells sorted from blood, obtained in a trial of the OX40 agonist ivuxolimab. This sequence was found in an adult with an advanced solid tumor such as melanoma, head and neck, liver or kidney cancer. The CDR3 reads CASSTRDRDYEQYF. CDR3 coding DNA: TGTGCCAGTAGTACCAGGGACAGGGACTACGAGCAGTACTTC.